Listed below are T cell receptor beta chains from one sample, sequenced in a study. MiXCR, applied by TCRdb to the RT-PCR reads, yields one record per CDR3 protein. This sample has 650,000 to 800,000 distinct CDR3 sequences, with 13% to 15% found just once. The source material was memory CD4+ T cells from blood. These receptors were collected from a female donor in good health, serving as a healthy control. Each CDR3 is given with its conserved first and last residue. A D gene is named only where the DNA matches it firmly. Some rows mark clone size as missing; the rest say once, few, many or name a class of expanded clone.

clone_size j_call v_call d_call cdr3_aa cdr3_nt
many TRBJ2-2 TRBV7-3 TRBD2 CASSSRSGRAGELFF TGTGCCAGCAGCTCTCGTAGCGGGAGGGCCGGGGAGCTGTTTTTT
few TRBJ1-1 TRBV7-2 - CASSLMGVANTEAFF TGTGCCAGCAGCTTAATGGGAGTAGCGAACACTGAAGCTTTCTTT
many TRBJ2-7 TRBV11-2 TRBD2 CASRFTGTTGEQYF TGTGCCAGCAGGTTCACCGGGACTACCGGCGAGCAGTACTTC
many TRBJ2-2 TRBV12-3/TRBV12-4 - CASSFRQGGTGELFF TGTGCCAGCAGTTTCCGGCAGGGGGGTACCGGGGAGCTGTTTTTT
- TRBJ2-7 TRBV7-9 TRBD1 CASSKGQGVWDSYEQYF TGTGCCAGCAGCAAGGGACAGGGAGTCTGGGACTCCTACGAGCAGTACTTC
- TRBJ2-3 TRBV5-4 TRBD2 CASTYSGRASDTQYF TGTGCCAGCACCTACAGCGGGAGGGCCTCAGATACGCAGTATTTT
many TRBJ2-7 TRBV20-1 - CSARLQGLGEQYF TGCAGTGCTAGATTACAGGGTCTAGGCGAGCAGTACTTC
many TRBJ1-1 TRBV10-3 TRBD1 CAISGAGQGMTEAFF TGTGCCATCAGTGGAGCGGGACAGGGAATGACTGAAGCTTTCTTT
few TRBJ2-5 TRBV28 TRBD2 CASSSPRTSEETQYF TGTGCCAGCAGTTCCCCTCGGACTAGCGAGGAGACCCAGTACTTC
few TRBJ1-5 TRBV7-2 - CASSSRQEYQPQHF TGTGCCAGCAGCTCCCGACAGGAGTATCAGCCCCAGCATTTT
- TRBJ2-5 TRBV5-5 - CASSFRDNQETQYF TGTGCCAGCAGTTTCCGGGACAACCAAGAGACCCAGTACTTC
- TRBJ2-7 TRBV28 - CASSWGTWGQYF TGTGCCAGCTCCTGGGGGACCTGGGGGCAGTACTTC
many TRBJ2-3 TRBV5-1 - CASSRRSTDTQYF TGCGCCAGCAGCCGGCGTAGCACAGATACGCAGTATTTT
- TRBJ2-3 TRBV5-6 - CASSLTAAWEAF TGTGCCAGCAGCTTGACGGCGGCTTGGGAGGCTTTT
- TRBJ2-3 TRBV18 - CASTHEYTDTQYF TGTGCCAGCACCCACGAGTACACAGATACGCAGTATTTT
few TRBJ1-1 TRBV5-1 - CASSHAQGSEAFF TGCGCCAGCAGCCACGCCCAGGGGTCTGAAGCTTTCTTT
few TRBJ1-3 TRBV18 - CASSPSVNTGNTIYF TGTGCCAGCTCACCATCGGTTAATACTGGAAACACCATATATTTT
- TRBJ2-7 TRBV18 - CASSPQGLLYEQYF TGTGCCAGCTCACCACAAGGCCTACTCTACGAGCAGTACTTC
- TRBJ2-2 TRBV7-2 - CASRQNSNTGELFF TGTGCCAGCAGACAAAACTCGAACACCGGGGAGCTGTTTTTT
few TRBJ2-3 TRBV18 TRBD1 CASSHAGQGADTQYF TGTGCCAGCTCACACGCGGGACAGGGCGCAGATACGCAGTATTTT
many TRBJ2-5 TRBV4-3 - CASSQGTASWAQETQYF TGCGCCAGCAGCCAAGGTACGGCTAGCTGGGCACAAGAGACCCAGTACTTC
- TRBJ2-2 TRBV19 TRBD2 CASSSKAGGSGELFF TGTGCCAGTAGTTCAAAAGCGGGGGGGTCCGGGGAGCTGTTTTTT
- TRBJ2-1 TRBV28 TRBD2 CASSTGGDNEQFF TGTGCCAGCAGTACGGGGGGGGACAATGAGCAGTTCTTC
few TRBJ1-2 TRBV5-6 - CASSLGGPVGSGYTF TGTGCCAGCAGCTTGGGCGGACCTGTAGGGTCTGGCTACACCTTC
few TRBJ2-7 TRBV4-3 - CASSQDIQGWDEQYF TGCGCCAGCAGCCAAGATATACAGGGTTGGGACGAGCAGTACTTC
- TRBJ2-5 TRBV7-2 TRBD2 CASSLGLSGTQETQYF TGTGCCAGCAGCTTAGGCCTTAGCGGGACCCAAGAGACCCAGTACTTC
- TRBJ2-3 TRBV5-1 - CASSLASQGVADTQYF TGCGCCAGCAGCTTGGCCAGTCAGGGAGTCGCAGATACGCAGTATTTT
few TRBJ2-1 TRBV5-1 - CASRMTHTTYNEQFF TGCGCCAGCAGAATGACACATACTACCTACAATGAGCAGTTCTTC